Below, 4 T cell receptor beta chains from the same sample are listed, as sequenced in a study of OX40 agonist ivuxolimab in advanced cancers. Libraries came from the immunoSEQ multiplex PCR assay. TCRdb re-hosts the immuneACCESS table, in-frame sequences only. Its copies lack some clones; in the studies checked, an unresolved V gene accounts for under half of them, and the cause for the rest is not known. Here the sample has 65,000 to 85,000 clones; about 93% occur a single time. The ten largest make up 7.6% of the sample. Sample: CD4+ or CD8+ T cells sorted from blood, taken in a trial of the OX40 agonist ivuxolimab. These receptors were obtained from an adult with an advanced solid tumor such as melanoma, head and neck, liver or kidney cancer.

The CDR3 sequence: CASSLEGYGYTF. The CDR3 DNA follows: TGTGCCAGCAGCTTGGAGGGCTATGGCTACACCTTC. This chain uses TRBV5-4 with TRBJ1-2; D remains unclear. In germline, CDR1 is SGHNT, CDR2 YYREEE (reference sequence). CDR3 size: 12 residues. V shed 0 bases and J shed 4 bases, with 4 bases lying between them.

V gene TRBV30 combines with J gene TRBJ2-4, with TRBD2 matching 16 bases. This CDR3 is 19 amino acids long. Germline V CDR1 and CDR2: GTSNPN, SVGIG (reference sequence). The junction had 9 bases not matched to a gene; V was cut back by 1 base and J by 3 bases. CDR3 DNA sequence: TGTGCCTGGAGTGCCCTCCCGGGACTAGCGGGGGGGGGCAAAAACATTCAGTACTTC. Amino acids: CAWSALPGLAGGGKNIQYF.

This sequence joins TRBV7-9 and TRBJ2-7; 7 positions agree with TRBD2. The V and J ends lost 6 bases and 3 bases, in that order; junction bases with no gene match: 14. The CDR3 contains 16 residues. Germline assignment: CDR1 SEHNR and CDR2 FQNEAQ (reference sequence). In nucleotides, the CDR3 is TGTGCCAGCAGTTTTACCCGAGGACTAGTCGGCTACGAGCAGTACTTC. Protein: CASSFTRGLVGYEQYF.

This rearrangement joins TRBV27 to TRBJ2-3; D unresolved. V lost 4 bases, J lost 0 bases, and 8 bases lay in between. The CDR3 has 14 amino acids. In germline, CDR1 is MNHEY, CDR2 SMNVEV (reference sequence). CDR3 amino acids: CASSSGTSTDTQYF. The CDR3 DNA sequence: TGTGCCAGCAGTTCCGGTACTAGCACAGATACGCAGTATTTT.